Sequencing of this TCR beta chain was carried out in a study of blood T cell repertoires in COVID-19 (TCRdb year 2020). As for the study more broadly: Samples from collaborators originated in the United States, Italy and Spain and spanned both the acute and convalescent phases of COVID-19. The repertoires were released in a freely available public database meant as a resource for research on the immune response to SARS-CoV-2. Subjects who had been exposed to COVID-19, were actively infected with it, or had recovered from it provided the deeply sampled blood TCRbeta repertoires that made up the dataset. Where available, HLA class I and class II types were obtained from metadata supplied by the sample provider rather than from assay-based typing. The material from the prospective study consisted of cDNA or gDNA derived from T cells, B-cell-depleted T cells, or PBMCs. Nearly every sample came with metadata listing a de-identified subject ID, COVID-19 status, age in years and sex. The samples were drawn from two sources: the first 160 participants of the ongoing ImmuneRACE study, and 1,200 or so subjects contributed by 6 global collaborators. What the authors observed across the whole study: How much clinical and demographic metadata was included differed by source and by participant, and the metadata was provided uncurated.

V is clipped by 1 base and J by 11 bases, and the sequence between their germline boundaries is 8 bases long. From the germline V gene, CDR1 is MNHEY and CDR2 is SVGEGT. Its CDR3 holds 11 amino acids, cysteine through phenylalanine. Only the CDR3 portion is preserved as DNA: 33 bases, with reading frame beginning at the first base. Concerning this clone itself: The antigen this receptor binds is unknown. There are no base qualities to consult, and no much larger clone falls within one base.

TCRbeta CDR3 regions were amplified from genomic DNA by means of the immunoSEQ Assay, a bias-controlled multiplex PCR. On the authors' methods: The number of nucleated cells in each sample was estimated by amplification of reference gene primers within the assay. Sequence reads were collapsed and filtered to measure the absolute abundance of every unique TCRbeta CDR3 rearrangement. For each sample, productive Simpson clonality was calculated as the square root of Simpson's diversity index across productive rearrangements. TCRdb obtained this table from immuneACCESS and retained in-frame rearrangements with V and J assigned. These tables miss some clones; where compared with another copy, unresolved V genes account for less than half of the shortfall, and the remainder is unexplained. Clone size and the V and J calls come from that table; the DNA yielded D and trimming. For this sample the table gives 85,000 to 120,000 clones, of which about 85% were detected only once. Approximately 2% of the sample goes to the ten largest clones.

Whole blood was collected in K2EDTA tubes by collaborating institutions according to the institutions' own protocols. For TCRbeta analysis, collaborators shipped samples as frozen whole blood, isolated PBMCs, or DNA extracted from either of those sample types. This clonotype was sampled from a man aged 50 or older with active COVID-19. In this chain, TRBV6-2 or TRBV6-3 is recombined with TRBJ1-1; a confident D gene designation cannot be given. The source material was peripheral blood. The CDR3 in this case is CASSYWPQAFF. The nucleotides read TGTGCCAGCAGTTACTGGCCGCAGGCTTTCTTT.